One and the same sample provided the 29 T cell receptor beta chains below, sequenced in a study of breast tumors, draining lymph nodes, adjacent tissues. In TCRdb, the multiplex PCR reads were re-called with MiXCR into one record per CDR3 protein. The profile shows more than 250,000 distinct CDR3 sequences, around 30% of them singletons. The lymph nodes were axillary draining lymph nodes from breast cancer patients. Source material: axillary lymph node tissue. Source of these receptors: a female donor with breast cancer. Some clones in this sample may be carry-over from other donors' samples.

This clonotype has at least ten counts. This chain uses TRBV29-1 with TRBJ2-1; 12 nucleotides line up with TRBD2. After removal of 6 bases from V and 4 bases from J, the junction contained 10 bases not matched to a gene. This CDR3 region has 16 residues. The germline gives CDR1 SQVTM, CDR2 ANQGSEA. The CDR3 sequence is CSVPALAGGWYNEQFF. CDR3 nucleotides: TGCAGCGTCCCCGCTCTAGCGGGAGGGTGGTACAATGAGCAGTTCTTC.

As for this clonotype: This clone may be a read error of a much larger clone one base away. The V gene is TRBV5-4, the J gene TRBJ1-5; D call uncertain. The CDR3 loop spans 13 amino acids. V shed 1 base and J shed 9 bases, with 11 bases lying between them. Germline CDR1 and CDR2: SGHNT and YYREEE (reference sequence). The CDR3 region has the DNA TGTGCCAGCAGCTTGTGGGCTAACCGGCCCCAGCATTTT. Translation: CASSLWANRPQHF.

The V call is TRBV27, the J call TRBJ2-2; D tentatively fits TRBD1 or TRBD2 (5 bases each). The CDR3 has 14 residues. Per the germline V gene, CDR1 is MNHEY and CDR2 is SMNVEV (reference sequence). Between the trimmed V and J ends, which lost 3 bases and 7 bases, there was a span of 12 bases. The CDR3 DNA reads as TGTGCCAGCAGTTTGGTGGGGGATGGCGGGGAGCTGTTTTTT. This translates into CASSLVGDGGELFF.

This clonotype was observed many times. The chain carries TRBV20-1 and TRBJ1-2, with D perhaps TRBD1 (6 bases). The germline V gene has CDR1 DFQATT and CDR2 SNEGSKA (reference sequence). The CDR3 consists of 15 residues. V lost 0 bases and J lost 7, with 18 bases in between. CDR3 amino acids: CSARENRDIRVGYTF. Here the CDR3 DNA reads TGCAGTGCTAGAGAAAACCGGGACATACGAGTTGGCTACACCTTC.

This clonotype was picked up a small number of times. A much more abundant neighbour one base away suggests this may be a read error. The rearrangement joins TRBV9 to TRBJ2-7; TRBD1 matches at 9 bases. The CDR3 covers 16 residues. In germline, CDR1 is SGDLS, CDR2 YYNGEE. The CDR3 reads CASSVEVGTGIYAQYF. In nucleotides, the CDR3 is TGTGCCAGCAGCGTAGAAGTCGGGACAGGGATTTACGCGCAGTACTTC.

This clonotype has a count of ten or more. This chain joins TRBV9 and TRBJ1-5; TRBD1 aligns across 8 bases. The CDR3 totals 15 residues. Germline V gives CDR1 SGDLS, CDR2 YYNGEE. J gave up 4 bases and V 3 bases, and 6 bases lay outside the gene matches. CDR3 protein: CASSAGTGLNQPQHF. In DNA, the CDR3 is TGTGCCAGCAGCGCCGGGACAGGACTAAATCAGCCCCAGCATTTT.

Ten or more counts support this clonotype. The chain links TRBV20-1 to TRBJ1-4, with D possibly matching TRBD1 (6 bases). V was clipped by 1 base and J by 10 bases, with 22 bases between them. Germline V CDR1 and CDR2: DFQATT, SNEGSKA (reference sequence). The CDR3 totals 16 residues. Here the CDR3 reads CSARGRGGLVGGKLFF. CDR3 DNA sequence: TGCAGTGCTAGAGGAAGGGGGGGGCTGGTGGGAGGAAAACTGTTTTTT.

This clonotype was observed many times. The gene calls are TRBV20-1 and TRBJ1-2; D call uncertain. The germline gives CDR1 DFQATT, CDR2 SNEGSKA (reference sequence). This CDR3 contains 15 residues. V was pared by 0 bases and J by 2 bases, with 13 bases between. The CDR3 here is CSARDPSRENYGYTF. CDR3 DNA: TGCAGTGCTAGAGACCCCTCGAGGGAGAACTATGGCTACACCTTC.

The chain employs TRBV7-6 and TRBJ2-7, with 12 positions matching TRBD1. V shed 6 bases and J 7 bases; nucleotides not matched to a gene: 10. The V gene's germline CDR1 is SGHVS and CDR2 FNYEAQ. CDR3 size: 15 residues. CDR3 region: CASRRAGQGAREQYF. CDR3 bases: TGTGCCAGCAGAAGAGCGGGACAGGGGGCGCGGGAGCAGTACTTC.

The chain couples TRBV20-1 to TRBJ2-1, with 12 bases fitting TRBD2. The CDR3 length is 15 residues. The V gene end was trimmed by 1 base and the J gene end by 9 bases; junction bases not matched to a gene: 7. Germline V CDR1 and CDR2: DFQATT, SNEGSKA (reference sequence). The CDR3 coding sequence is TGCAGTGCTAGAGGACTAGCGGGAGAAAATTTTGAGCAGTTCTTC. It translates to CSARGLAGENFEQFF.

This clonotype has a count of ten or more. The chain employs TRBV6-2 or TRBV6-3 and TRBJ2-2; no clear D. The V and J ends lost 2 bases and 7 bases respectively, with 14 bases between them. Germline assignment: CDR1 MNHEY and CDR2 SVGEGT. The CDR3 is made up of 15 amino acids. The CDR3 is CASSYAGPRSGELFF. The CDR3 DNA reads as TGTGCCAGCAGTTACGCCGGACCAAGGAGCGGGGAGCTGTTTTTT.

Notes on this clonotype: This likely comes from a read error, as the CDR3 has no conserved phenylalanine or tryptophan at its end. The chain has TRBV20-1 and TRBJ2-7; D possibly corresponds to TRBD2 (5 bases). This CDR3 is built from 14 residues. V lost 3 bases, J lost 0 bases, and 12 bases lay in between. CDR1 and CDR2 (germline): DFQATT, SNEGSKA (reference sequence). The CDR3 sequence: CSASGSRASYEQYY. CDR3 in DNA: TGCAGTGCTAGTGGCTCGCGGGCCTCCTACGAGCAGTACTAC.

This clonotype occurred once. Since no conserved phenylalanine or tryptophan closes the CDR3, a read error is the likely cause. For the CDR3, the DNA is TGTGCCAGCAGCTTGGTGGGACTCCACGAGAGGGGGCAGTATTCT. This encodes CASSLVGLHERGQYS. The chain employs TRBV5-6 and TRBJ2-3; D perhaps matches TRBD2 (6 bases). This CDR3 contains 15 residues. The V end lost 0 bases, the J end lost 11 bases, and 19 bases lay between the germline ends. The germline CDR1 and CDR2 sequences are SGHDT and YYEEEE.

Many counts were recorded for this clonotype. The J gene is TRBJ2-1, the V gene TRBV10-3, with 13 bases matching TRBD2. The CDR3 contains 14 residues. V shed 10 bases and J 7 bases; nucleotides not matched to a gene: 7. Germline V gives CDR1 ENHRY, CDR2 SYGVKD. CDR3 sequence (DNA): TGTGCCACCAAACGGACTAGCGGGAGTAATGAGCAGTTCTTC. Its protein product is CATKRTSGSNEQFF.

Regarding this clonotype: The junction differs from germline at one of its ends, possibly a read error. J is TRBJ2-6 and V is TRBV24-1, with D perhaps given as TRBD1 or TRBD2 (5 bases each). Germline-derived CDR1 and CDR2 are KGHDR and SFDVKD. This CDR3 contains 19 residues. The CDR3 reads CATSWRTPWLDSGANVLPF. DNA for the CDR3: TGTGCCACCAGTTGGCGGACACCTTGGCTGGACTCTGGGGCCAACGTCCTGCCTTTC.

The chain recombines TRBV15 with TRBJ2-7, with 11 bases aligning to TRBD2. The CDR3 covers 15 residues. Germline assignment: CDR1 LNHNV and CDR2 YYDKDF (reference sequence). V was clipped by 3 bases and J by 2 bases; unmatched bases: 3. CDR3 in amino acids: CATSRNSGRAYEQYF. In DNA, the CDR3 is TGTGCCACCAGCAGGAATAGCGGGAGGGCCTACGAGCAGTACTTC.

There are a few counts of this clonotype. This rearrangement joins TRBV5-6 to TRBJ2-5; D ambiguous. The CDR3 consists of 14 residues. The germline gives CDR1 SGHDT, CDR2 YYEEEE. The V gene lost 6 bases and the J gene lost 4 bases, with 16 bases spanning the gap. The DNA for the CDR3 is TGTGCCAGCACCCTCTCGCAGGCTTCAGAGACCCAGTACTTC. Translating gives CASTLSQASETQYF.

This clonotype was observed a handful of times. A read error may explain this, as a much larger clone is one base away. The gene calls are TRBV20-1 and TRBJ2-7; 7 positions match TRBD1. Trimming removed 6 bases from V and 4 bases from J; junction bases left unmatched: 12. Per germline, CDR1 DFQATT and CDR2 SNEGSKA (reference sequence). This CDR3 is 14 amino acids long. DNA for the CDR3: TGCAGTGCCCTGCCGCACAGGGGTGAATACGAGCAGTACTTC. Translated: CSALPHRGEYEQYF.

Ten or more counts support this clonotype. V and J are TRBV6-4 and TRBJ2-7, with no clear D. V lost 3 bases and J 1 base, leaving 10 bases between the germline ends. The CDR3 extends over 14 amino acids. In germline, CDR1 is MRHNA, CDR2 SNTAGT. The CDR3 sequence: CASSEKGISYEQYF. CDR3 nucleotides: TGTGCCAGCAGTGAAAAAGGGATTTCCTACGAGCAGTACTTC.

This clonotype was counted ten times or more. The germline gene is not matched at one end of the junction; a read error may be the cause. This chain joins TRBV7-9 and TRBJ2-1; 8 bases align to TRBD2. This CDR3 has 11 amino acids. Germline V gives CDR1 SEHNR, CDR2 FQNEAQ (reference sequence). CDR3 bases: TGTGCCAGCATAAAAGAGCGGGAGATGGTCTTC. Amino acids: CASIKEREMVF.

This chain uses TRBV24-1 with TRBJ1-5, with 9 nucleotides matching TRBD1. J gave up 4 bases and V 4 bases, and 28 bases lay outside the gene matches. Germline loops: CDR1 KGHDR, CDR2 SFDVKD. The CDR3 is 23 amino acids. In nucleotides, the CDR3 is TGTGCCACCAGTGACTACCTAGCGGGAGATGGGACAGGGTGGCCGTCCTCTAATCAGCCCCAGCATTTT. Protein sequence: CATSDYLAGDGTGWPSSNQPQHF.

Ten or more counts support this clonotype. The gene calls are TRBV19 and TRBJ1-2; weak D call: TRBD1 (6 bases). V lost 6 bases, J lost 7 bases, and 21 bases lay in between. The V gene's germline CDR1 is LNHDA and CDR2 SQIVND (reference sequence). This CDR3 spans 15 amino acids. CDR3 sequence reads: CASREVDEGVTGYTF. CDR3 nucleotides: TGTGCCAGTAGAGAAGTTGACGAGGGGGTTACTGGCTACACCTTC.

The J gene is TRBJ2-2, the V gene TRBV5-4; TRBD2 agrees at 7 bases. This CDR3 spans 16 amino acids. The J segment lost 8 bases and the V segment lost 4 bases, leaving 14 bases of the junction unmatched. Germline V gene lookup returns CDR1 SGHNT and CDR2 YYREEE (reference sequence). The CDR3 is CASSGGTKRSSGELFF. CDR3 coding DNA: TGTGCCAGCAGCGGAGGGACTAAGAGGTCATCAGGGGAGCTGTTTTTT. The full variable domain, its missing parts supplied by reference TRBV5-4 and TRBJ2-2, is ETGVTQSPTHLIKTRGQQVTLRCSSQSGHNTVSWYQQALGQGPQFIFQYYREEENGRGNFPPRFSGLQFPNYSSELNVNALELDDSALYLCASSGGTKRSSGELFFGEGSRLTVL.

About this clonotype: This may stem from a read error, because a much larger clone lies one nucleotide away. The chain uses TRBV7-2 and TRBJ2-1, with 9 bases matching TRBD2. V gave up 2 bases and J gave up 1 base; unmatched junction bases: 6. Germline loops: CDR1 SGHTA, CDR2 FQGNSA. The CDR3 contains 17 residues. CDR3: CASSLRLAEPSYNEQFF. The CDR3 region has the DNA TGTGCCAGCAGCTTAAGACTAGCGGAGCCTTCCTACAATGAGCAGTTCTTC.

The rearrangement links TRBV29-1 to TRBJ2-3; D not certain. CDR1 and CDR2 (germline): SQVTM, ANQGSEA. The V end lost 1 base, the J end lost 1 base, and 9 bases lay between the germline ends. CDR3 length: 14 residues. This CDR3 is CSVEGGRGTDTQYF. In DNA, the CDR3 is TGCAGCGTTGAAGGGGGTCGTGGCACAGATACGCAGTATTTT.

This clonotype appeared many times. The CDR3 reads CASSLGAGLGTGELFF. CDR3 sequence (DNA): TGTGCCAGCAGTTTAGGTGCGGGGCTCGGCACCGGGGAGCTGTTTTTT. V is TRBV12-3 or TRBV12-4 and J is TRBJ2-2, with a tentative D call TRBD2 (6 bases). V gave up 1 base and J gave up 4 bases, with 13 bases separating them. The CDR3 is 16 residues long.

CDR3 residues: CASSQGSSLTTYEQYF. The CDR3, as DNA: TGTGCCAGCAGCCAAGGGTCTAGCCTGACGACCTACGAGCAGTACTTC. V usage is TRBV3-1 and J usage is TRBJ2-7, with D maybe TRBD2 (5 bases). Germline loops: CDR1 LGHDT, CDR2 YNNKEL (reference sequence). The CDR3 is 16 residues long. The V end was cut by 1 base, the J end by 2 bases, with 15 bases between.

This clonotype showed up many times. The chain couples TRBV11-3 to TRBJ1-2, with D possibly matching TRBD1 (5 bases). The CDR3 is 14 residues long. V was pared by 2 bases and J by 3 bases, with 10 bases between. CDR1 is SGHNT, CDR2 YENEEA, per germline. CDR3 region: CASSLIGTDYGYTF. In DNA form, the CDR3 reads TGTGCCAGCAGCTTAATAGGGACGGACTATGGCTACACCTTC.

This clonotype has a count of ten or more. The rearrangement uses TRBV7-3 and TRBJ2-3, with a tentative D call TRBD2 (5 bases). Per the germline V gene, CDR1 is SGHTA and CDR2 is FQGTGA. The CDR3 has 15 residues. Trimming took 4 bases from V and 1 from J, leaving 12 bases between them. CDR3 DNA sequence: TGTGCCAGCAGCTCCACCGGGGATGGCACAGATACGCAGTATTTT. Translated, it gives CASSSTGDGTDTQYF.